This TCR beta chain was retrieved from a study of T cell changes during pregnancy in multiple sclerosis. Generated by immunoSEQ multiplex PCR, the TCRdb table keeps only in-frame clones and is missing some. The data contain about 60,000 clones, 91% of them singletons. The CDR3 is 13 amino acids. Germline V lookup: CDR1 SNHLY, CDR2 FYNNEI. V shed 4 bases and J 8 bases; nucleotides not matched to a gene: 2. The chain combines TRBV2 with TRBJ1-6; 7 bases line up with TRBD1. This TCR was sampled from a female donor with multiple sclerosis, enrolled in a pregnancy study. Specimen: peripheral blood, collected before pregnancy. In nucleotides, the CDR3 is TGTGCCAGCAGTGGACAGGGTTATTCACCCCTCCACTTT. It translates to CASSGQGYSPLHF.